This TCR beta chain originates from a study of blood T cell repertoires in COVID-19. Study context: Whether acute or convalescent, the COVID-19 samples came from the United States, Italy and Spain.

A single count supports this clone. Per the original methods: Nucleated cell counts were estimated from reference gene primer amplification. Sequencing used immunoSEQ multiplex PCR; TCRdb keeps in-frame clones, though not all of them. That table supplies the V and J calls and clone size; D and trimming were determined from the DNA. The sample has a few hundred thousand clones, around 91% seen once. CDR3 length equals 16 residues. Two negative PCRs, clearance, or symptom resolution had been documented for recovered Cohort 3 donors. The receptor was isolated from a woman aged 40-49 years who had recovered from COVID-19. Material: PBMCs or T cells enriched from blood (not recorded which). The V gene is TRBV21-1, the J gene TRBJ1-6. TRBV21-1 is noted as a pseudogene. The CDR3 sequence is CASSIMGGIYNSPLHF. CDR3 DNA: TGTGCCAGCAGCATTATGGGGGGGATCTATAATTCACCCCTCCACTTT.